Listed below are T cell receptor beta chains from one sample, sequenced in a study of shared clonotypes between healthy human individuals. Only in-frame clones appear in the TCRdb table, and some are missing; sequencing was by immunoSEQ multiplex PCR. The table includes some 2 million clones, 85% to 95% detected once. Sequencing input: naive CD4+ T cells sorted from blood. The receptors here all came from a man between 18 and 29 years old in good health. The CDR3 runs from the conserved cysteine through the conserved F or W. A D gene is named only where the DNA matches it firmly. Expanded clones get a size class; other rows say once, few or many, or leave the size out.

TGTGCCAGCAGCTTGGTCACAGGGCTACTAAACTATGGCTACACCTTC	CASSLVTGLLNYGYTF	.	TRBJ1-2	.	TRBV5-8	16
TGCGCCAGCAGCTTTTCGGACAGGGTTGGCAATTCACCCCTCCACTTT	CASSFSDRVGNSPLHF	TRBD1	TRBJ1-6	.	TRBV4-1	16
TGTGCCAGCAGCTCGGACAGTATCGGCGGCTACACCTTC	CASSSDSIGGYTF	.	TRBJ1-2	.	TRBV7-3	13
TGTGCCAGCAGCCCCCAAAGCACAGATACGCAGTATTTT	CASSPQSTDTQYF	.	TRBJ2-3	once	TRBV11-2	13
TGCGCCAGCAGCGCTGGACTAGCGGGATCTCAAGAGACCCAGTACTTC	CASSAGLAGSQETQYF	TRBD2	TRBJ2-5	.	TRBV5-1	16
TGTGCCAGCAGCTTCCTGTCAGATACGCAGTATTTT	CASSFLSDTQYF	.	TRBJ2-3	.	TRBV7-2	12
TGTGCCAGCAGCTTAGCGGGGCAGCCCCAGCATTTT	CASSLAGQPQHF	.	TRBJ1-5	once	TRBV7-8	12
TGTGCCTGGAGTGTACTCCGGACTAGCGGGAGGATTGGCAAAAACATTCAGTACTTC	CAWSVLRTSGRIGKNIQYF	TRBD2	TRBJ2-4	.	TRBV30	19
TGCGCCAGCAGCTTGAGGGCCATGAGGGACCAGACCTTATACTTC	CASSLRAMRDQTLYF	.	TRBJ2-5	.	TRBV5-1	15
TGTGCCAGCAGTGGATTTGGGACAGCATATAGCAATCAGCCCCAGCATTTT	CASSGFGTAYSNQPQHF	TRBD1	TRBJ1-5	.	TRBV6-1	17
TGTGCCAGCTCACCACCCAGGGTCCGCTACGAGCAGTACTTC	CASSPPRVRYEQYF	.	TRBJ2-7	.	TRBV18	14
TGTGCCAGCAGCTCCTATGGGGGGACAGGGCGATACGGCTACACCTTC	CASSSYGGTGRYGYTF	TRBD1	TRBJ1-2	.	TRBV7-2	16
TGTGCCAGTAGTATAGGAGGACACTTAGGCTCCCTCGAGCAGTACTTC	CASSIGGHLGSLEQYF	.	TRBJ2-7	once	TRBV19	16
TGTGCCAGCAGAAAGGAGGGACTTAGCTCCTACGAGCAGTACTTC	CASRKEGLSSYEQYF	.	TRBJ2-7	.	TRBV6-5	15
TGCGCCAGCAGCTCCGGAGGGCAAACGGCTTTCTTT	CASSSGGQTAFF	.	TRBJ1-1	.	TRBV5-1	12
TGTGCCAGCAGTTACTCCGGGGACAGATACAATGAGCAGTTCTTC	CASSYSGDRYNEQFF	TRBD1	TRBJ2-1	.	TRBV6-6	15
TGTGCCAGCAGCTTCGAAGGGAGGCCCGGAAACACCATATATTTT	CASSFEGRPGNTIYF	.	TRBJ1-3	.	TRBV7-6	15
TGTGCCAGCAGTGAGGCGGGGGCCGGCACAGATACGCAGTATTTT	CASSEAGAGTDTQYF	.	TRBJ2-3	.	TRBV6-1	15
TGTGCCAGCAGCTTGGACGGACAGGGAGGCGCTGGAAACACCATATATTTT	CASSLDGQGGAGNTIYF	TRBD1	TRBJ1-3	.	TRBV5-4	17
TGTGCCACCAGCAACAGGCATTCACCCCTCCACTTT	CATSNRHSPLHF	.	TRBJ1-6	.	TRBV15	12
TGTGCCAGCAGTTACCCACCTCCTAACTATGGCTACACCTTC	CASSYPPPNYGYTF	.	TRBJ1-2	.	TRBV10-3	14
TGCGCCAGCAGCCAAAGATCCGGGACAGAGAACACCGGGGAGCTGTTTTTT	CASSQRSGTENTGELFF	TRBD1	TRBJ2-2	once	TRBV4-1	17
TGTGCCAGCTCACCGAAAGGGAGTACTGAAGCTTTCTTT	CASSPKGSTEAFF	.	TRBJ1-1	.	TRBV18	13
TGTGCCAGCTCACCTCGGATGGGACAAAAAAACACCGGGGAGCTGTTTTTT	CASSPRMGQKNTGELFF	.	TRBJ2-2	.	TRBV18	17
TGTGCCTGGAGTCTAGGGGCCTATGGCTACACCTTC	CAWSLGAYGYTF	.	TRBJ1-2	.	TRBV30	12
TGTGCCAGCAGCTTAATGGGTCAGAGCTCCTACGAGCAGTACTTC	CASSLMGQSSYEQYF	.	TRBJ2-7	once	TRBV7-2	15
TGTGCCAGCAGCCAAGGAGGTCGGGGGATGGGAGAGACCCAGTACTTC	CASSQGGRGMGETQYF	.	TRBJ2-5	few	TRBV14	16